Shown below are 21 T cell receptor beta chains from a single sample sequenced in a study of T cells in women clearing cervical HPV infection. The data were produced by immunoSEQ multiplex PCR, yet TCRdb's version contains in-frame clones alone and is incomplete. The specimen's table records about 30,000 clones. Material: blood buffy coat. These TCRs come from a woman between 18 and 75 years old with a cervical HPV16 infection that either progressed to CIN3+ or cleared (not recorded which).

Comment on this clone: The read ends 3 residues early relative to the CDR3; the germline J gene fills the gap. The chain is built from TRBV7-9 and TRBJ1-1, with D unclear. Germline assignment: CDR1 SEHNR and CDR2 FQNEAQ (reference sequence). This CDR3 spans 13 amino acids. The V end lost 8 bases, the J end lost 0 bases, and 10 bases lay between the germline ends. Incomplete CDR3 DNA: TGTGCCAGCCGATCAGGTATGAACACTGAA. The encoded protein is CASRSGMNTE. The CDR3 as a whole reads CASRSGMNTEAFF.

The CDR3 region is CASSLVQGAGEQYF. Incomplete CDR3 DNA: TGTGCCAGCAGCTTAGTTCAGGGGGCAGGCGAG. This sequence joins TRBV11-1 and TRBJ2-7; 8 positions match TRBD1. The read is 3 residues too short to cover the CDR3 end, so that end is filled in from the germline J gene. Germline CDR1 reads SGHAT; CDR2 reads FQDESV (reference sequence). V was clipped by 1 base and J by 6 bases; unmatched bases: 5. This CDR3 is 14 amino acids long.

As for this clone: Read sequence stops 3 residues before the CDR3 end, and the germline J gene provides the missing end. This chain joins TRBV9 and TRBJ2-5, with D possibly being TRBD1 (5 bases). The CDR3 consists of 14 residues. Germline values: CDR1 SGDLS, CDR2 YYNGEE. Deletions cut 4 bases from V and 1 base from J, with 11 bases between. The chain's CDR3 is CASSQGVPQETQYF. The sequenced CDR3 bases are TGTGCCAGCAGCCAAGGGGTGCCCCAAGAGACC.

The covered CDR3 bases are TGTGCCAGCAGTTTTGGGGGGGACATGAACACTGAA. This gives the protein CASSFGGDMNTE. The full CDR3 sequence reads CASSFGGDMNTEAFF. V and J are TRBV28 and TRBJ1-1; D is perhaps TRBD1 (6 bases). The read ends 3 residues shy of where the CDR3 ends; the end is completed using the germline J gene. The CDR3 extends over 15 amino acids. CDR1 and CDR2 (germline): MDHEN, SYDVKM. The V end lost 3 bases, the J end lost 0 bases, and 11 bases lay between the germline ends.

A remark on this clone: The CDR3 goes on 3 residues after the read ends, and that part is filled in from the germline J gene. The chain joins TRBV12-3 or TRBV12-4 to TRBJ2-3; D possibly corresponds to TRBD2 (5 bases). CDR3 length equals 12 residues. V was pared by 8 bases and J by 4 bases, with 10 bases between. The CDR3 loop is CASDPGSDTQYF. The part of the CDR3 DNA that was read is TGTGCCAGCGATCCGGGGTCAGATACG.

Turning to this clone: The CDR3 end is not reached by the read, which stops 3 residues before it; the germline J gene fills it in. V and J are TRBV6-1 and TRBJ2-7, with a tentative D call TRBD1 (5 bases). The CDR3 covers 13 residues. The germline V and J ends were trimmed by 2 bases and 6 bases, with 11 bases remaining between them. Per germline, CDR1 MNHNS and CDR2 SASEGT. The CDR3 spells CASSESGRTEQYF. The DNA read from the CDR3 is TGTGCCAGCAGTGAATCAGGGCGGACCGAG.

With regard to this clone: Read data end 3 residues before the CDR3 end; the end is taken from the germline J gene. The chain has TRBV19 and TRBJ2-1, with 9 bases lining up with TRBD2. The germline V gene encodes CDR1 LNHDA and CDR2 SQIVND (reference sequence). This CDR3 has 15 residues. Trimming cost V 1 base and J 4 bases; bases outside gene matches: 2. The covered CDR3 bases are TGTGCCAGTAGTATAGGACTAGCGGCTTACAATGAG. Protein sequence: CASSIGLAAYNE. The full CDR3 is CASSIGLAAYNEQFF.

In regard to this clone: The read is 3 residues too short to cover the CDR3 end, so that end is filled in from the germline J gene. This chain connects TRBV12-3 or TRBV12-4 to TRBJ2-1, with no clear D. The length of the CDR3 is 15 residues. Trimming pared 5 bases from V and 6 bases from J, leaving 17 bases between. This CDR3 is CASSPGSSLLNEQFF. Incomplete CDR3 DNA: TGTGCCAGCAGTCCGGGTAGCTCCCTCCTCAATGAG.

As regards this clone: The read terminates 3 residues before the CDR3 end, so the remaining end is supplied by the germline J gene. V usage is TRBV5-4 and J usage is TRBJ2-2; 7 nucleotides line up with TRBD1. Germline V lookup: CDR1 SGHNT, CDR2 YYREEE (reference sequence). This CDR3 comprises 15 residues. With V trimmed by 2 bases and J by 2 bases, 3 bases remained unmatched. The CDR3 here is CASSFTGDNTGELFF. CDR3 DNA, as far as it was read: TGTGCCAGCAGCTTTACAGGGGACAACACCGGGGAG.

Worth noting for this clone: The observed sequence ends 3 residues before the CDR3 terminus, with the missing tail filled in from the germline J gene. This chain connects TRBV19 to TRBJ1-5, with D possibly being TRBD1 (5 bases). Germline V lookup: CDR1 LNHDA, CDR2 SQIVND (reference sequence). Trimming took 7 bases from V and 8 from J, leaving 12 bases between them. The CDR3 has 12 residues. The sequenced CDR3 bases are TGTGCCAGTAAGGGGAAGGGTAAGCCC. The encoded protein is CASKGKGKP. The complete CDR3 reads CASKGKGKPQHF.

Points on this clone: The sequence runs out 3 residues before the end of the CDR3; the remainder is reconstructed from the germline J gene. This sequence joins TRBV2 and TRBJ2-3; D is perhaps TRBD1 or TRBD2 (5 bases each). The V and J ends lost 8 bases and 5 bases respectively, with 11 bases between them. Per the germline V gene, CDR1 is SNHLY and CDR2 is FYNNEI. The length of the CDR3 is 12 residues. CDR3 DNA, as far as it was read: TGTGCCAGCTCCGAGGGGATAGATACG. It yields the protein CASSEGIDT. From start to end, the CDR3 is CASSEGIDTQYF.

As to this clone: With the read ending 3 residues before the CDR3 end, the germline J gene is used to fill in that end. The rearrangement joins TRBV20-1 to TRBJ2-4; 12 bases line up with TRBD2. Germline V gene sequence: CDR1 DFQATT, CDR2 SNEGSKA (reference sequence). There are 14 residues in the CDR3. With V trimmed by 6 bases and J by 8 bases, 8 bases remained unmatched. This CDR3 reads CSAATSGGRDIQYF. The CDR3 bases that were read are TGCAGTGCCGCGACTAGCGGGGGTAGGGACATT.

Regarding this clone: The sequence runs out 3 residues before the end of the CDR3; the remainder is reconstructed from the germline J gene. The chain combines TRBV6-1 with TRBJ1-2; TRBD1 matches at 7 bases. This CDR3 region has 16 residues. The J segment lost 0 bases and the V segment lost 4 bases, leaving 8 bases of the junction unmatched. Germline V gene data show CDR1 as MNHNS and CDR2 as SASEGT. CDR3 loop: CASSGIWGQSNYGYTF. The CDR3 bases that were read are TGTGCCAGCAGTGGAATATGGGGACAGTCTAACTATGGC.

Worth noting for this clone: The DNA ends 3 residues before the CDR3 does, and the rest of the CDR3 is filled in from the germline J gene. This chain connects TRBV19 to TRBJ1-5, with TRBD1 identical over 8 bases. Germline-derived CDR1 and CDR2 are LNHDA and SQIVND (reference sequence). The CDR3 extends over 17 amino acids. Trimming at V came to 7 bases and at J to 2 bases, leaving 13 bases not matched to a gene. The part of the CDR3 DNA that was read is TGTGCCAGTACCCGATCCGCCGAGACAGGGGGCAATCAGCCC. Translating it yields CASTRSAETGGNQP. The complete CDR3 reads CASTRSAETGGNQPQHF.

In the case of this clone: The CDR3 extends 3 residues past the end of the read, so its final part is completed from the germline J gene. The chain uses TRBV5-4 and TRBJ2-1, with TRBD2 matching over 8 bases. The ends lost 3 bases at V and 8 bases at J; junction bases unmatched: 13. The CDR3 has 16 residues. The germline gives CDR1 SGHNT, CDR2 YYREEE (reference sequence). The sequenced part of the CDR3 DNA is TGTGCCAGCAGCTCTTTAGCGGGATTTGGTGAGGATGAG. This gives the protein CASSSLAGFGEDE. The full-length CDR3 reads as CASSSLAGFGEDEQFF.

CDR3 in amino acids: CASSLSFYGANVLTF. Partial CDR3 DNA: TGTGCCAGCAGCTTAAGCTTCTACGGGGCCAACGTC. The chain couples TRBV7-2 to TRBJ2-6; D is unclear. The read stops 3 residues short of the end of the CDR3; the missing end is completed from the germline J gene. CDR3 length: 15 amino acids. V was clipped by 2 bases and J by 4 bases, with 9 bases between them. Germline CDR1 SGHTA, CDR2 FQGNSA.

Of note for this clone: The CDR3 end is not reached by the read, which stops 3 residues before it; the germline J gene fills it in. The rearrangement uses TRBV19 and TRBJ2-2; 10 nucleotides match TRBD1. Per germline, CDR1 LNHDA and CDR2 SQIVND (reference sequence). The V and J ends lost 7 bases and 6 bases, in that order; junction bases with no gene match: 5. This CDR3 has 14 amino acids. The sequenced CDR3 bases are TGTGCCAGTATACCGGGACAGGGGCCCGGGGAG. It translates to CASIPGQGPGE. The whole CDR3 region reads CASIPGQGPGELFF.

In regard to this clone: The read comes to an end 3 residues before the CDR3 does, leaving the germline J gene to fill in the end. The chain links TRBV6-1 to TRBJ2-2; the D gene is possibly TRBD2 (6 bases). The CDR3 runs 14 residues. Germline assignment: CDR1 MNHNS and CDR2 SASEGT. The chain's CDR3 is CASSEVGLGGPLFF. The part of the CDR3 DNA that was read is TGTGCCAGCAGTGAAGTTGGACTCGGAGGGCCG.

Details on this clone: The read comes to an end 3 residues before the CDR3 does, leaving the germline J gene to fill in the end. This rearrangement joins TRBV9 to TRBJ2-2; no definite D call. CDR1 SGDLS and CDR2 YYNGEE come from the germline V gene. The CDR3 extends over 14 amino acids. V was cut by 0 bases and J by 5 bases, with 8 bases left in between. The DNA read from the CDR3 is TGTGCCAGCAGCGTAGAGGCACAAACCGGGGAG. The encoded protein is CASSVEAQTGE. The entire CDR3 is CASSVEAQTGELFF.

A word on this clone: Read sequence stops 3 residues before the CDR3 end, and the germline J gene provides the missing end. The rearrangement uses TRBV4-1 and TRBJ1-2; D call uncertain. The CDR3 has 16 amino acids. Germline V gene data show CDR1 as MGHRA and CDR2 as YSYEKL. Trimming pared 5 bases from V and 3 bases from J, leaving 19 bases between. The sequenced part of the CDR3 DNA is TGCGCCAGCAGCTCCGGCGGAGGCTTCTTGGACTATGGC. Its protein product is CASSSGGGFLDYG. The CDR3, in full, reads CASSSGGGFLDYGYTF.

Regarding this clone: The read terminates 3 residues ahead of where the CDR3 ends, so the germline J gene completes it. The V and J genes are TRBV11-2 and TRBJ1-1; D ambiguous. CDR1 SGHAT and CDR2 FQNNGV come from the germline V gene. The CDR3 spans 14 residues. V lost 2 bases and J lost 1, with 8 bases in between. The CDR3 reads CASSLTSSNTEAFF. Partial CDR3 DNA: TGTGCCAGCAGCTTAACATCGTCGAACACTGAA. Variable domain in full (rest from reference TRBV11-2 and TRBJ1-1): EAGVAQSPRYKIIEKRQSVAFWCNPISGHATLYWYQQILGQGPKLLIQFQNNGVVDDSQLPKDRFSAERLKGVDSTLKIQPAKLEDSAVYLCASSLTSSNTEAFFGQGTRLTVV.